The table lists the clone carrying this T cell receptor beta chain with many counts. What it recognizes is unknown. Indicated time point: persistent/refractory GD, antithyroid drugs over 5 years with positive TRAb. With RNA extracted from PBMCs as input, the TCR library was made. Recruitment took place at an endocrinology department in Xi'an, China. This sample is drawn from a study of regulatory T cells in long-lasting Graves disease. Study-level points and caveats: Lower TCR diversity was seen in persistent Graves' patients than in newly diagnosed ones. Sharing of public clonotypes was greater in persistent patients (2,741) than in new patients (almost 1,000).

Building of the TCR beta libraries involved iRepertoire HTBI primers and Arm-PCR of CDR3 regions. TCRdb fed the multiplex PCR reads into MiXCR, producing one record per CDR3 protein. The sample records over 250,000 distinct CDR3 sequences, around 20% being singletons. The sequence was collected from a female donor with Graves disease. The specimen comprised peripheral blood mononuclear cells (PBMCs), sampled when the disease was refractory, from a patient treated with antithyroid drugs.

The CDR3 coding sequence is TGTGCCAGCAGTTTTGGGGGGGCCCAGCCCCAGCATTTT. It translates to CASSFGGAQPQHF. The V and J genes are TRBV6-2 or TRBV6-3 and TRBJ1-5; weak D call: TRBD1 (6 bases). With 4 bases removed from V and 7 bases from J, the gap between germline ends came to 11 bases. The CDR3 loop spans 13 amino acids. Germline V CDR1 and CDR2: MNHEY, SVGEGT.